The rows below give T cell receptor beta chains drawn from one sample of a study of immune evolution from preneoplasia to lung adenocarcinoma. Sequencing used immunoSEQ multiplex PCR; TCRdb keeps in-frame clones, though not all of them. The sample has thousands of clones, under 60% seen once. Sequencing used FFPE normal lung tissue adjacent to the tumor. These receptors were obtained from a person aged 50-59 years with lung adenocarcinoma. CDR3s include the opening cysteine and the closing phenylalanine or tryptophan. The D gene is left open where the match is weak. Size is omitted from some rows. Given values are once, few, many or a class for expanded clones.

clone_size	d_call	v_call	j_call	cdr3_aa	cdr3_nt
NA	NA	TRBV5-4	TRBJ2-7	CASSLESEEYEQYF	TGTGCCAGCAGCTTGGAAAGTGAAGAGTACGAGCAGTACTTC
few	NA	TRBV30	TRBJ1-1	CAWSSTQRANTEAFF	TGTGCCTGGAGCTCGACACAGAGGGCCAACACTGAAGCTTTCTTT
NA	NA	TRBV30	TRBJ1-1	CAWRSYENTEAFF	TGTGCCTGGAGATCATACGAAAACACTGAAGCTTTCTTT
NA	TRBD1	TRBV28	TRBJ1-1	CASSPRGQVEAFF	TGTGCCAGCAGTCCCAGGGGACAGGTTGAAGCTTTCTTT
few	NA	TRBV7-9	TRBJ2-3	CASKGGISTDTQYF	TGTGCCAGCAAGGGCGGGATTAGCACAGATACGCAGTATTTT
NA	NA	TRBV6-5	TRBJ1-1	CASSPHGGTEAFF	TGTGCCAGCAGCCCCCACGGGGGCACTGAAGCTTTCTTT
large	NA	TRBV19	TRBJ1-5	CASTRDGGNQPQHF	TGTGCCAGTACCCGGGACGGGGGCAATCAGCCCCAGCATTTT
NA	NA	TRBV6-1	TRBJ2-5	CASLRLKGWETQYF	TGTGCCAGCCTTCGACTCAAGGGGTGGGAGACCCAGTACTTC
NA	NA	TRBV7-2	TRBJ2-7	CASSPGYSKHYEQYF	TGTGCCAGCAGCCCAGGGTACTCTAAGCACTACGAGCAGTACTTC
few	TRBD1	TRBV5-1	TRBJ1-1	CASSFRTGETEAFF	TGCGCCAGCAGCTTCAGGACAGGGGAAACTGAAGCTTTCTTT
NA	NA	TRBV18	TRBJ1-4	CASSPSQKLFF	TGTGCCAGCTCACCATCCCAAAAACTGTTTTTT
NA	TRBD1	TRBV5-1	TRBJ1-1	CASSGTGKGDAFF	TGCGCCAGCAGCGGGACAGGGAAGGGGGATGCTTTCTTT
few	NA	TRBV2	TRBJ1-4	CASSVTGEKLFF	TGTGCCAGCAGTGTAACAGGAGAAAAACTGTTTTTT
few	TRBD2	TRBV6-6	TRBJ2-7	CASSLSGTSGRYEQYF	TGTGCCAGCAGTCTATCCGGGACTAGCGGGAGGTACGAGCAGTACTTC
NA	TRBD1	TRBV18	TRBJ1-1	CASSPYSGGTEAFF	TGTGCCAGCTCACCATACTCAGGGGGCACTGAAGCTTTCTTT
once	TRBD1	TRBV5-1	TRBJ2-7	CASSLDFDRDDYEQYF	TGCGCCAGCAGCTTGGACTTTGACAGGGACGACTACGAGCAGTACTTC
NA	NA	TRBV11-2	TRBJ2-3	CASTVIDTQYF	TGTGCCAGCACCGTTATAGATACGCAGTATTTT
once	NA	TRBV18	TRBJ1-1	CASSLDTEAFF	TGTGCCAGCTCTCTCGACACTGAAGCTTTCTTT
few	TRBD1	TRBV5-4	TRBJ1-1	CASSGQGGYTEAFF	TGTGCCAGCTCCGGACAGGGCGGGTACACTGAAGCTTTCTTT
NA	NA	TRBV7-2	TRBJ1-1	CASSLAWPGGTEAFF	TGTGCCAGCAGCTTAGCTTGGCCCGGGGGTACTGAAGCTTTCTTT
NA	NA	TRBV6-1	TRBJ1-4	CASKDEGATNEKLFF	TGTGCCAGCAAGGATGAGGGTGCAACTAATGAAAAACTGTTTTTT
NA	TRBD1	TRBV6-6	TRBJ1-1	CASRLRDRGREAFF	TGTGCCAGCAGACTCCGGGACAGGGGGCGCGAAGCTTTCTTT
NA	TRBD1	TRBV7-9	TRBJ1-6	CASSQGQGAVLHF	TGTGCCAGCAGCCAGGGACAGGGGGCGGTCCTCCACTTT
few	NA	TRBV6-4	TRBJ2-1	CASSPQGGGNNEQFF	TGTGCCAGCAGTCCCCAAGGGGGGGGTAACAATGAGCAGTTCTTC
NA	NA	TRBV30	TRBJ1-2	CAWSQTTYGYTF	TGTGCCTGGAGTCAGACAACCTATGGCTACACCTTC
NA	NA	TRBV28	TRBJ1-2	CASTILGTDYGYTF	TGTGCCAGCACGATTTTAGGGACGGACTATGGCTACACCTTC
few	NA	TRBV6-5	TRBJ2-5	CASSYFRTAGEETQYF	TGTGCCAGCAGTTATTTTCGGACAGCTGGGGAAGAGACCCAGTACTTC
once	TRBD1	TRBV14	TRBJ1-2	CASSQEQGVGYTF	TGTGCCAGCAGCCAAGAACAGGGGGTCGGCTACACCTTC
NA	TRBD1	TRBV4-1	TRBJ1-4	CASSRPDRNEKLFF	TGCGCCAGCAGCCGACCGGACAGGAATGAAAAACTGTTTTTT
few	TRBD1	TRBV28	TRBJ1-2	CASSIGTGGEYGYTF	TGTGCCAGCAGTATCGGGACAGGGGGCGAGTATGGCTACACCTTC
few	NA	TRBV27	TRBJ1-5	CASSLNWASNQPQHF	TGTGCCAGCAGTTTAAATTGGGCGAGCAATCAGCCCCAGCATTTT
NA	TRBD2	TRBV6-6	TRBJ2-7	CASSYSGLAGVYEQYF	TGTGCCAGCAGTTACTCGGGACTAGCGGGAGTATACGAGCAGTACTTC
few	NA	TRBV5-4	TRBJ2-3	CASSLAGIRTDTQYF	TGTGCCAGCAGCTTGGCCGGGATTCGGACAGATACGCAGTATTTT
NA	NA	TRBV28	TRBJ1-5	CASSYTGNQPQHF	TGTGCCAGCAGTTATACAGGGAATCAGCCCCAGCATTTT
NA	NA	TRBV2	TRBJ2-7	CASSDTGTYEQYF	TGTGCCAGCAGTGATACGGGGACCTACGAGCAGTACTTC
NA	NA	TRBV4-1	TRBJ2-5	CASSHWSQEETQYF	TGCGCCAGCAGCCATTGGTCCCAAGAAGAGACCCAGTACTTC
few	TRBD1	TRBV9	TRBJ1-1	CASSPGGGRFTEAFF	TGTGCCAGCAGCCCAGGGGGCGGTAGGTTCACTGAAGCTTTCTTT
NA	NA	TRBV27	TRBJ2-5	CASSPRGRGGQETQYF	TGTGCCAGCAGTCCCCGGGGCAGGGGGGGACAAGAGACCCAGTACTTC
NA	NA	TRBV11-1	TRBJ1-2	CASSRERGDYGYTF	TGTGCCAGCAGCCGTGAAAGAGGAGACTATGGCTACACCTTC
few	NA	TRBV19	TRBJ1-5	CAIKDAGNNQPQHF	TGTGCCATCAAAGACGCCGGGAACAATCAGCCCCAGCATTTT
medium-sized	NA	TRBV4-1	TRBJ2-6	CASSHAGARSGANVLTF	TGCGCCAGCAGCCATGCCGGGGCCCGCTCTGGGGCCAACGTCCTGACTTTC
NA	TRBD2	TRBV5-1	TRBJ2-2	CASSPRLAGGSGGELFF	TGCGCCAGCAGCCCTCGACTAGCGGGAGGCTCGGGCGGGGAGCTGTTTTTT
few	TRBD1	TRBV2	TRBJ2-7	CASSDGQGSSYEQYF	TGTGCCAGCAGCGATGGACAGGGAAGCTCCTACGAGCAGTACTTC
NA	NA	TRBV5-1	TRBJ1-1	CASSLGQLEAFF	TGCGCCAGCAGCTTGGGACAGCTTGAAGCTTTCTTT
NA	TRBD1	TRBV5-4	TRBJ2-5	CASSPTGQVGQETQYF	TGTGCCAGCAGCCCGACAGGACAGGTTGGGCAAGAGACCCAGTACTTC
few	NA	TRBV29-1	TRBJ2-7	CSAGTGFSYEQYF	TGCAGCGCCGGAACAGGGTTTTCTTACGAGCAGTACTTC
NA	TRBD2	TRBV14	TRBJ2-1	CASSQLLAGGEQFF	TGTGCCAGCAGCCAACTGCTAGCGGGAGGTGAGCAGTTCTTC
few	TRBD1	TRBV7-2	TRBJ1-5	CASSFDRGQPQHF	TGTGCCAGCAGCTTTGACAGGGGTCAGCCCCAGCATTTT
NA	TRBD1	TRBV6-6	TRBJ1-5	CASSYRDRGPNQPQHF	TGTGCCAGCAGTTACCGGGACAGGGGGCCCAATCAGCCCCAGCATTTT
large	NA	TRBV28	TRBJ2-5	CASSFLGVLGESGFQETQYF	TGTGCCAGCAGTTTCCTCGGGGTCTTAGGGGAGTCGGGGTTCCAAGAGACCCAGTACTTC